Described below is a single T cell receptor (beta chain) sequence and its context. The target antigen is unknown. These data belong to a study of vaccination effects on CD4 cells after COVID-19. This CDR3 has 15 amino acids. The junction had 7 bases not matched to a gene; V was cut back by 0 bases and J by 4 bases. Germline V gives CDR1 SQVTM, CDR2 ANQGSEA. The ViraFEST assay expanded antigen-specific CD4+ T cells with viral peptide pools before sequencing. After more than 9 days in culture, the CD4+ T cells were isolated. Either the BNT162b2 or mRNA-1273 vaccine was given to participants in two doses. In culture with around 9.1 IU/ml IL-2 and around 10 ug/ml peptides, PBMC were grown at around 1.8 million per well. TCRdb keeps only in-frame clones here, not all; method: immunoSEQ multiplex PCR. The data show approximately 74,000 clones, with 77% seen just once and under 1.2% held by the top ten.

The clonotype was recovered from a human donor who received a COVID-19 vaccine. The source was CD4+ T cells from PBMCs cultured with HCoV-OC43 spike peptides, collected after COVID-19 vaccination. The subset denotes: HCoV-OC43 spike overlapping peptide pool stimulation. This chain uses TRBV29-1 with TRBJ1-2; 8 bases agree with TRBD1. CDR3 amino acids: CSVEDSAGGRYGYTF. In nucleotides, the CDR3 is TGCAGCGTTGAAGATTCGGCAGGGGGCCGCTATGGCTACACCTTC.